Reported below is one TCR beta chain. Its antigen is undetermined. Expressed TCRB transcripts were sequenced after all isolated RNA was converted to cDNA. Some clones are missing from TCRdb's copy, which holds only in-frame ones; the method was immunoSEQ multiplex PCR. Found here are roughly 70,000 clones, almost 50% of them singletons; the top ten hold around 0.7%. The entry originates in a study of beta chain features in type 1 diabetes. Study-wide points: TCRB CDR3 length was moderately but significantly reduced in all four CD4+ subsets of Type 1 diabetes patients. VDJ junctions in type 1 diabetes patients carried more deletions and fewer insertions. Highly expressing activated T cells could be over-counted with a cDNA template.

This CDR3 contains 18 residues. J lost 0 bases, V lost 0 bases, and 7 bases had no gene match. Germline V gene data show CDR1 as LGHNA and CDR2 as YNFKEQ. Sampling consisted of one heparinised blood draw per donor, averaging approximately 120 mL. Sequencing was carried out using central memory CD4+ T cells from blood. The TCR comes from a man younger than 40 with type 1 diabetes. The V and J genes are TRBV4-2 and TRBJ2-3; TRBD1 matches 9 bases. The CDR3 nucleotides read TGTGCCAGCAGCCAAGAGGTTGGGACAGGGACTAGCACAGATACGCAGTATTTT. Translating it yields CASSQEVGTGTSTDTQYF.